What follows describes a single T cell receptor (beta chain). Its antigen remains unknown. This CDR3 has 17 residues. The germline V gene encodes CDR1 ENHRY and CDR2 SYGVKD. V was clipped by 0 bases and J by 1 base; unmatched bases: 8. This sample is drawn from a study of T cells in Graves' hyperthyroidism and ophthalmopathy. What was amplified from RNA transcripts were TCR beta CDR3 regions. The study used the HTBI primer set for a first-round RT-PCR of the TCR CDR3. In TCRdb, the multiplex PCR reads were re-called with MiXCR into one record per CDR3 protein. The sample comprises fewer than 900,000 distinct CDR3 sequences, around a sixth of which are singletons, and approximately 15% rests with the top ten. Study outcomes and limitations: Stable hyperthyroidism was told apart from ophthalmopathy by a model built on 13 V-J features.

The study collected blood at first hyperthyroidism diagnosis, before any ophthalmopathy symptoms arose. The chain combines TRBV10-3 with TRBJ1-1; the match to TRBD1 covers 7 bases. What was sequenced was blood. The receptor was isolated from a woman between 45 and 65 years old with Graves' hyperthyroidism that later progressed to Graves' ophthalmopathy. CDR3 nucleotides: TGTGCCATCAGTGAGTCGTCAGGGGGGGCCAGGAACACTGAAGCTTTCTTT. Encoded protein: CAISESSGGARNTEAFF.